Shown below are 25 T cell receptor beta chains from a single sample sequenced in a study of T-cell memory formation after mild COVID-19. TCRdb ran MiXCR on the 5' RACE reads and lists one entry per CDR3 protein. The sample contains some 120,000 distinct CDR3 sequences, 5% to 6.5% of which appear only once. Source material: PBMCs or a T cell subset sorted from them (not recorded which). The receptors here all came from an adult woman who had mild COVID-19 (a few samples of this study predate the infection). Cell type and time point are not known.

This clonotype was seen only a few times. V is TRBV5-1 and J is TRBJ2-7; D is perhaps TRBD1 or TRBD2 (5 bases each). The CDR3 is 17 residues long. With 4 bases removed from V and 0 bases from J, the gap between germline ends came to 20 bases. Looked up from germline, CDR1 is SGHRS and CDR2 is YFSETQ. This CDR3 reads CASSLRGAVMSSYEQYF. The CDR3 DNA reads TGCGCCAGCAGCCTGAGAGGGGCGGTGATGAGCTCCTACGAGCAGTACTTC.

This clonotype turned up a few times. The chain employs TRBV12-3 or TRBV12-4 and TRBJ2-6; TRBD2 agrees at 9 bases. The length of the CDR3 is 20 residues. V lost 7 bases, J lost 0 bases, and 16 bases stayed unmatched. CDR3 bases: TGTGCCAGCATCCCCAGGCGGTCGGGACTAGCCGACTCTGGGGCCAACGTCCTGACTTTC. This sequence encodes CASIPRRSGLADSGANVLTF.

This clonotype has just a few counts. This CDR3 is CASRPMTGMANEQYF. The DNA for the CDR3 is TGCGCCAGCAGGCCCATGACAGGAATGGCTAACGAGCAGTACTTC. The chain recombines TRBV4-1 with TRBJ2-7, with a tentative D call TRBD1 (6 bases). The CDR3 has 15 residues. Germline V gene sequence: CDR1 MGHRA, CDR2 YSYEKL. V dropped 6 bases and J dropped 5 bases, with 20 bases sitting between them.

This clonotype came up a few times. The rearrangement links TRBV5-1 to TRBJ2-5; 9 bases are a match to TRBD2. From germline, CDR1 is SGHRS and CDR2 YFSETQ. The J segment lost 2 bases and the V segment lost 4 bases, leaving 6 bases of the junction unmatched. The CDR3 runs to 15 residues. CDR3 DNA: TGCGCCAGCAGCCCGAGGACTAGCGCGCAAGAGACCCAGTACTTC. Its protein is CASSPRTSAQETQYF.

This clonotype showed up just a few times. The chain employs TRBV4-2 and TRBJ2-5; 7 positions agree with TRBD2. The CDR3 loop spans 16 amino acids. Trimming removed 0 bases from V and 4 bases from J; junction bases left unmatched: 8. CDR1 LGHNA and CDR2 YNFKEQ come from the germline V gene. CDR3 sequence: CASSQDPTGGRETQYF. Here the CDR3 DNA reads TGTGCCAGCAGCCAAGATCCCACGGGGGGTCGAGAGACCCAGTACTTC.

Notes on this clonotype: This may arise from a read error, as a much more abundant clone is one base away. The V and J genes are TRBV20-1 and TRBJ2-5; no reliable D call. Germline loops: CDR1 DFQATT, CDR2 SNEGSKA (reference sequence). This CDR3 has 14 residues. The ends were cut back, 3 bases at V and 5 bases at J, with 16 bases in the middle. The CDR3 region has the DNA TGCAGTGCTAGGCACCAGCTCGGTGACGAGACCCAGTACTTC. It encodes CSARHQLGDETQYF.

This clonotype was counted many times. This sequence joins TRBV7-2 and TRBJ1-2, with D possibly matching TRBD1 (5 bases). There are 13 residues in the CDR3. V gave up 5 bases and J gave up 6 bases, with 13 bases separating them. Germline-derived CDR1 and CDR2 are SGHTA and FQGNSA. Written as DNA, the CDR3 is TGTGCCAGCAGCACCCCCCGGGGCCATGGCTACACCTTC. The encoded protein is CASSTPRGHGYTF.

This clonotype was seen ten or more times. The chain carries TRBV9 and TRBJ1-2; perhaps TRBD1 as D (5 bases). This CDR3 has 13 amino acids. The germline gives CDR1 SGDLS, CDR2 YYNGEE. Deletions cut 0 bases from V and 2 bases from J, with 5 bases between. The CDR3 region is CASSVGTNYGYTF. In DNA form, the CDR3 reads TGTGCCAGCAGCGTAGGGACAAACTATGGCTACACCTTC.

The chain carries TRBV7-3 and TRBJ2-3, with TRBD2 matching 9 bases. The junction had 4 bases not matched to a gene; V was cut back by 1 base and J by 2 bases. The V gene's germline CDR1 is SGHTA and CDR2 FQGTGA. The CDR3 is 16 amino acids. Written as DNA, the CDR3 is TGTGCCAGCAGCTTAAGTCTAGCGGGGATCACAGATACGCAGTATTTT. Its translation: CASSLSLAGITDTQYF.

This clonotype was counted at least ten times. The chain has TRBV12-3 or TRBV12-4 and TRBJ2-5; perhaps TRBD1 as D (5 bases). V dropped 0 bases and J dropped 6 bases, with 14 bases sitting between them. There are 15 residues in the CDR3. For the CDR3, the DNA is TGTGCCAGCAGTTTAGCGGGGCCCCGGTCGAAGACCCAGTACTTC. This sequence encodes CASSLAGPRSKTQYF.

J is TRBJ1-5 and V is TRBV12-3 or TRBV12-4; D unclear. Deletions cut 8 bases from V and 3 bases from J, with 14 bases between. The CDR3 loop spans 14 amino acids. The DNA of the CDR3 is TGTGCCAGCCGATCCTCCAGTCCCAATCAGCCCCAGCATTTT. Translated, it gives CASRSSSPNQPQHF.

This clonotype was found many times. The chain employs TRBV5-1 and TRBJ2-5; 7 positions agree with TRBD2. Trimming removed 5 bases from V and 5 bases from J; junction bases left unmatched: 6. The germline V gene encodes CDR1 SGHRS and CDR2 YFSETQ. The CDR3 length is 13 residues. CDR3: CASRGGNRETQYF. The CDR3 nucleotides are TGCGCCAGCAGGGGAGGGAATCGGGAGACCCAGTACTTC. Filled out from reference TRBV5-1 and TRBJ2-5, the complete variable domain reads KAGVTQTPRYLIKTRGQQVTLSCSPISGHRSVSWYQQTPGQGLQFLFEYFSETQRNKGNFPGRFSGRQFSNSRSEMNVSTLELGDSALYLCASRGGNRETQYFGPGTRLLVL.

Worth noting for this clonotype: This could be a read error, since a much larger clone is one nucleotide away. This chain connects TRBV6-4 to TRBJ2-3; 9 bases map to TRBD2. Germline lookup yields CDR1 MRHNA and CDR2 SNTAGT. V lost 1 base and J lost 8; bases outside the gene matches: 7. The CDR3 length is 15 residues. This chain's CDR3 is CASSDYAGGPGTQYF. CDR3 bases: TGTGCCAGCAGTGACTACGCGGGGGGGCCTGGTACGCAGTATTTT.

The J gene is TRBJ2-2, the V gene TRBV9; 8 bases are a match to TRBD2. This CDR3 has 16 residues. V gave up 4 bases and J gave up 0 bases; unmatched junction bases: 5. Looked up from germline, CDR1 is SGDLS and CDR2 is YYNGEE. For the CDR3, the DNA is TGTGCCAGCAGCTCTGGACTAGCCACGAACACCGGGGAGCTGTTTTTT. Residues: CASSSGLATNTGELFF.

This clonotype showed up many times. V gene TRBV5-1 combines with J gene TRBJ1-2; D gene unclear. This CDR3 is built from 14 residues. V was trimmed by 0 bases and J by 3 bases, leaving 9 bases between them. Germline V gene lookup returns CDR1 SGHRS and CDR2 YFSETQ. The CDR3 DNA follows: TGCGCCAGCAGCTTGGCCATAACAGACTATGGCTACACCTTC. Translated, it gives CASSLAITDYGYTF.

V and J are TRBV7-2 and TRBJ2-1; D gene uncertain. Germline V gene sequence: CDR1 SGHTA, CDR2 FQGNSA. CDR3 length equals 16 residues. V was trimmed by 1 base and J by 2 bases, leaving 12 bases between them. CDR3: CASSLVSTLAYNEQFF. The CDR3 DNA follows: TGTGCCAGCAGCTTAGTTTCCACCCTAGCCTACAATGAGCAGTTCTTC. Complete variable domain (other parts from reference TRBV7-2 and TRBJ2-1): GAGVSQSPSNKVTEKGKDVELRCDPISGHTALYWYRQSLGQGLEFLIYFQGNSAPDKSGLPSDRFSAERTGGSVSTLTIQRTQQEDSAVYLCASSLVSTLAYNEQFFGPGTRLTVL.

CDR3 nucleotides: TGTGCCAGCTCACCACCGGTAGGACAGGATGGTGAGCAGTTCTTC. Translated: CASSPPVGQDGEQFF. The chain employs TRBV18 and TRBJ2-1; 7 nucleotides line up with TRBD1. The CDR3 sequence is 15 residues long. Germline V gene sequence: CDR1 KGHSH, CDR2 LQKENI. Trimming took 0 bases from V and 9 from J; bases not matched to a gene: 8.

The rearrangement joins TRBV4-1 to TRBJ2-3; D is tentatively TRBD1 or TRBD2 (5 bases each). CDR1 and CDR2 (germline): MGHRA, YSYEKL. CDR3 length: 16 amino acids. Trimming pared 4 bases from V and 0 bases from J, leaving 14 bases between. The DNA of the CDR3 is TGCGCCAGCAGCCCTGGATGGGGACCTAGCACAGATACGCAGTATTTT. Translation: CASSPGWGPSTDTQYF.

The V call is TRBV5-4, the J call TRBJ2-1; 7 bases line up with TRBD2. V trimming: 3 bases; J trimming: 0 bases; junction bases outside the gene matches: 15. The CDR3 contains 19 residues. Germline V gives CDR1 SGHNT, CDR2 YYREEE (reference sequence). CDR3 sequence: CASSWGGESTSSSYNEQFF. The CDR3 bases are TGTGCCAGCAGCTGGGGGGGGGAATCCACCTCGAGCTCCTACAATGAGCAGTTCTTC.

The chain joins TRBV30 to TRBJ2-3; TRBD2 might be the D (5 bases). Germline values: CDR1 GTSNPN, CDR2 SVGIG (reference sequence). The V and J ends lost 1 base and 6 bases respectively, with 11 bases between them. CDR3 size: 13 residues. The CDR3 DNA follows: TGTGCCTGGAGTGATAGCGTGAGGGATACGCAGTATTTT. Residues: CAWSDSVRDTQYF.

This clonotype was recorded many times. The rearrangement joins TRBV7-9 to TRBJ1-2; a possible D gene is TRBD1 (6 bases). The CDR3 spans 17 residues. V lost 1 base and J lost 0, with 15 bases in between. CDR1 and CDR2 (germline): SEHNR, FQNEAQ (reference sequence). CDR3 residues: CASSLGQATGTNYGYTF. CDR3 DNA sequence: TGTGCCAGCAGCTTAGGCCAAGCAACAGGGACTAACTATGGCTACACCTTC.

This clonotype was counted many times. J is TRBJ2-7 and V is TRBV12-3 or TRBV12-4, with 13 bases aligning to TRBD2. This CDR3 is 15 amino acids long. Trimming took 5 bases from V and 6 from J; bases not matched to a gene: 7. CDR3 nucleotide sequence: TGTGCCAGCAGTCCCCTGACTAGCGGGAGGCGCGAGCAGTACTTC. It codes for CASSPLTSGRREQYF.

This clonotype was detected many times. V is TRBV4-3 and J is TRBJ1-1; D may be TRBD1 (5 bases). Germline CDR1 is LGHNA and CDR2 is YSLEER. Deletions cut 4 bases from V and 5 bases from J, with 11 bases between. This CDR3 contains 13 residues. CDR3 sequence: CASSRGGETEAFF. CDR3 sequence (DNA): TGCGCCAGCAGCCGGGGGGGAGAGACTGAAGCTTTCTTT.

This clonotype showed up just a few times. The rearrangement uses TRBV20-1 and TRBJ2-1; tentatively, D is TRBD1 (6 bases). CDR3 length equals 12 residues. Per germline, CDR1 DFQATT and CDR2 SNEGSKA (reference sequence). Deletions cut 6 bases from V and 7 bases from J, with 13 bases between. CDR3 sequence (DNA): TGCAGTGCACAGATCACAGGGAATGAGCAGTTCTTC. It yields the protein CSAQITGNEQFF.

The V and J genes are TRBV20-1 and TRBJ2-7; TRBD1 aligns across 11 bases. The germline CDR1 and CDR2 sequences are DFQATT and SNEGSKA (reference sequence). The CDR3 is 13 amino acids. Germline trimming cut 2 bases from V and 4 bases from J; bases unmatched to any gene: 1. Written as DNA, the CDR3 is TGCAGTGCTAGAAGGGACAGGGGGTACGAGCAGTACTTC. Residues: CSARRDRGYEQYF.